A single sample gave rise to the 9 T cell receptor beta chains below, sequenced in a study of molecular identifiers for immune sequencing clone quantification (dated by TCRdb to the late 2010s). The method behind the library was PCR. The sequencer was an Illumina HiSeq 4000. The public reads were quality trimmed at Q25 with fastp and then assembled into clones with MiXCR by TCRdb, keeping productive beta chains. Here each entry gathers all rows of one CDR3 protein and keeps the most common genes and DNA. The sample contains 400,000 to 600,000 distinct CDR3 sequences, roughly a fifth of them found a single time. About 0.8% of the sample comes from the top ten. Sequencing was performed on naive CD8+ T cells from blood, with Jurkat cell RNA spiked in. The cell subset or site tag for this specimen amounts to: FACS-sorted CD8+CD4-CCR7+CD45RA+ naive T cells. These receptors came from a human donor in good health. Some libraries in this study had Jurkat cell RNA spiked in.

This clonotype was seen at least ten times. This chain joins TRBV4-3 and TRBJ1-1; 7 bases align to TRBD1. This CDR3 has 16 amino acids. Per germline, CDR1 LGHNA and CDR2 YSLEER. J lost 5 bases, V lost 0 bases, and 9 bases had no gene match. DNA for the CDR3: TGCGCCAGCAGCCAAGATAGGGGAGGGGGCCGGACTGAAGCTTTCTTT. This encodes CASSQDRGGGRTEAFF.

This clonotype was counted at least ten times. The chain joins TRBV30 to TRBJ2-2, with D uncertain. CDR3 length: 13 amino acids. V lost 4 bases, J lost 0 bases, and 6 bases lay in between. Per germline, CDR1 GTSNPN and CDR2 SVGIG (reference sequence). In DNA, the CDR3 is TGTGCCTGGATGGATACGAACACCGGGGAGCTGTTTTTT. Its protein is CAWMDTNTGELFF.

The table lists this clonotype with a few counts. The chain combines TRBV6-6 with TRBJ1-3; 8 bases agree with TRBD1. The CDR3 spans 16 residues. The V and J ends lost 6 bases and 2 bases, in that order; junction bases with no gene match: 9. The V gene's germline CDR1 is MNHNY and CDR2 SVGAGI (reference sequence). CDR3 sequence reads: CASSHRQGLAGNTIYF. For the CDR3, the DNA is TGTGCCAGCAGCCACCGACAGGGGCTGGCTGGAAACACCATATATTTT.

There are a few counts of this clonotype. This rearrangement joins TRBV18 to TRBJ2-5; D possibly corresponds to TRBD2 (6 bases). The CDR3 is 14 amino acids. Trimming stripped 3 bases from V and 5 bases from J, with 13 bases between. Germline V gives CDR1 KGHSH, CDR2 LQKENI. The CDR3 region is CASSPVAGYETQYF. The CDR3 DNA reads TGTGCCAGCTCACCTGTGGCGGGGTATGAGACCCAGTACTTC. Filled out from reference TRBV18 and TRBJ2-5, the complete variable domain reads NAGVMQNPRHLVRRRGQEARLRCSPMKGHSHVYWYRQLPEEGLKFMVYLQKENIIDESGMPKERFSAEFPKEGPSILRIQQVVRGDSAAYFCASSPVAGYETQYFGPGTRLLVL.

This clonotype was counted a few times. The chain employs TRBV27 and TRBJ2-2; D is possibly TRBD1 (6 bases). V was clipped by 3 bases and J by 4 bases, with 15 bases between them. This CDR3 spans 16 amino acids. Germline CDR1 MNHEY, CDR2 SMNVEV (reference sequence). The CDR3 DNA is TGTGCCAGCAGTTTCGGCCCCCAGGGGTCCACCGGGGAGCTGTTTTTT. Translated: CASSFGPQGSTGELFF.

The chain employs TRBV12-3 or TRBV12-4 and TRBJ1-2; no clear D gene. Trimming took off 6 bases at V and 5 bases at J, with 13 bases between the two ends. The CDR3 runs to 13 residues. CDR3 amino acids: CASSPGTSYGYTF. The DNA for the CDR3 is TGTGCCAGCAGCCCGGGCACATCTTATGGCTACACCTTC.

The sample holds many counts of this clonotype. The chain links TRBV5-1 to TRBJ2-3, with a weak D call TRBD2 (6 bases). The V end lost 0 bases, the J end lost 6 bases, and 14 bases lay between the germline ends. Germline V gene data show CDR1 as SGHRS and CDR2 as YFSETQ. The CDR3 covers 15 residues. The CDR3 DNA sequence: TGCGCCAGCAGCTTGGCCGGACCGGCGGGGGATACGCAGTATTTT. Its protein is CASSLAGPAGDTQYF.

This clonotype was found a few times. The CDR3 nucleotides are TGTGCCAGCAGTGACTCGACGTTTTTTCCGGGACAGGGATACTCTGGGGCCAACGTCCTGACTTTC. Translation: CASSDSTFFPGQGYSGANVLTF. This chain connects TRBV6-4 to TRBJ2-6; 9 nucleotides match TRBD1. V gave up 0 bases and J gave up 0 bases; unmatched junction bases: 15. CDR1 MRHNA and CDR2 SNTAGT come from the germline V gene. The CDR3 is 22 amino acids.

The V gene is TRBV6-5, the J gene TRBJ2-7, with D maybe TRBD2 (5 bases). From germline, CDR1 is MNHEY and CDR2 SVGAGI. The CDR3 contains 14 residues. The germline V and J ends were trimmed by 0 bases and 7 bases, with 13 bases remaining between them. The CDR3 spells CASSYSLMSGEQYF. CDR3 bases: TGTGCCAGCAGTTACTCGTTGATGTCGGGGGAGCAGTACTTC.